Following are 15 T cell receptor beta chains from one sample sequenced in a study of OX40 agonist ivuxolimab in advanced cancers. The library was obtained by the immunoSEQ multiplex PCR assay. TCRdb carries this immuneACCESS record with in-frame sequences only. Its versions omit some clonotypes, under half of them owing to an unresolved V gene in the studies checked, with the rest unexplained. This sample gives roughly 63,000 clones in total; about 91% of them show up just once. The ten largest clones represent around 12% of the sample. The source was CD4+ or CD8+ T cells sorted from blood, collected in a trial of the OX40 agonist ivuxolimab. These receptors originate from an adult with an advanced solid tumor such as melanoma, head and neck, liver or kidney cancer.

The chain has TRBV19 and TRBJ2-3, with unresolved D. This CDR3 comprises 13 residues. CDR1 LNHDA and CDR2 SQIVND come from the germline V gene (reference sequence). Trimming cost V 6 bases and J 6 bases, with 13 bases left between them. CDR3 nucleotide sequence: TGTGCCAGTAGCGAGTGGGGTCAGGATACGCAGTATTTT. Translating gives CASSEWGQDTQYF.

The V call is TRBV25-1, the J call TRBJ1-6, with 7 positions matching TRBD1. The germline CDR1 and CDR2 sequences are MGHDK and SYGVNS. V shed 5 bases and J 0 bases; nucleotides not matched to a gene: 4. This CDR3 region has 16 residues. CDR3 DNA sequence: TGTGCCAGCAGTCCCCGACAGGGCTCCTATAATTCACCCCTCCACTTT. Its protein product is CASSPRQGSYNSPLHF.

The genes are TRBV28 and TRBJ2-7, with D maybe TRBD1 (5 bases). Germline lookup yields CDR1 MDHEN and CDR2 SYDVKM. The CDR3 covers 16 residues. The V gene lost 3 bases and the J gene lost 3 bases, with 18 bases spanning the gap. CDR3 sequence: CASSFGTAGHYYEQYF. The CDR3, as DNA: TGTGCCAGCAGTTTTGGAACCGCTGGACACTACTACGAGCAGTACTTC.

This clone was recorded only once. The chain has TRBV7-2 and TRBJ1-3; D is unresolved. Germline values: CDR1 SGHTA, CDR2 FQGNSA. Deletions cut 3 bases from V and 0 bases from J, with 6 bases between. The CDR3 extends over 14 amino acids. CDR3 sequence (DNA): TGTGCCAGCAGCTTGTGGGACTCTGGAAACACCATATATTTT. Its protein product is CASSLWDSGNTIYF.

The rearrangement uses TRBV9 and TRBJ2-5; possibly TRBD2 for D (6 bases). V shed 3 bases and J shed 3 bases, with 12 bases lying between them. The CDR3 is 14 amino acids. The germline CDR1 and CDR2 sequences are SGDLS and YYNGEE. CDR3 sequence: CASSAPWGEETQYF. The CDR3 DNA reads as TGTGCCAGCAGCGCCCCGTGGGGGGAAGAGACCCAGTACTTC.

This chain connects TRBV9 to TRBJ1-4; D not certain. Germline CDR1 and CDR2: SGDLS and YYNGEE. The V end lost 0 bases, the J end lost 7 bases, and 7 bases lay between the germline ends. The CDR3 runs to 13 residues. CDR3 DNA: TGTGCCAGCAGCGTAGGGGGTACTGAAAAACTGTTTTTT. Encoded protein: CASSVGGTEKLFF. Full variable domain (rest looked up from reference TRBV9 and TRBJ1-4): DSGVTQTPKHLITATGQRVTLRCSPRSGDLSVYWYQQSLDQGLQFLIQYYNGEERAKGNILERFSAQQFPDLHSELNLSSLELGDSALYFCASSVGGTEKLFFGSGTQLSVL.

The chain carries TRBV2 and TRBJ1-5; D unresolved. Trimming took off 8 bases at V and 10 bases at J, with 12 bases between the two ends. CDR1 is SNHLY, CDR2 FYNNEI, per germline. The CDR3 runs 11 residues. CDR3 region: CASGAGEPQHF. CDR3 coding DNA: TGTGCCAGCGGCGCTGGGGAACCCCAGCATTTT.

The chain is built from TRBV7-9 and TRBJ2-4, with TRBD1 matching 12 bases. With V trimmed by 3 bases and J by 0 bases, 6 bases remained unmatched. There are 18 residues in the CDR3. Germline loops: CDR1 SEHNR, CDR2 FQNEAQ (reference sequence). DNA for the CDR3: TGTGCCAGCAGCTTTCCGGGACAGGGGGCCGTAGCCAAAAACATTCAGTACTTC. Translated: CASSFPGQGAVAKNIQYF.

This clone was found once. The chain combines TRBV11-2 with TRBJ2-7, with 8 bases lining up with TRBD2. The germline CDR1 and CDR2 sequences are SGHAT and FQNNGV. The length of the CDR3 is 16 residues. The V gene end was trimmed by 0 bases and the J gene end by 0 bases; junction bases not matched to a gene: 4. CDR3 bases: TGTGCCAGCAGCTTAGAAGGGCTAGCGGGCTCCTACGAGCAGTACTTC. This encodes CASSLEGLAGSYEQYF.

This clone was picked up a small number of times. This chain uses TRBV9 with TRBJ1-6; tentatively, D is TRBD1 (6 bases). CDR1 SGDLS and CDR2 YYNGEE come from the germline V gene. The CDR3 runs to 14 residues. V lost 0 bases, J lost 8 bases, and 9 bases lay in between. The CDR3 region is CASSVAQGDSPLHF. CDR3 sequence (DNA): TGTGCCAGCAGCGTAGCACAGGGAGATTCACCCCTCCACTTT.

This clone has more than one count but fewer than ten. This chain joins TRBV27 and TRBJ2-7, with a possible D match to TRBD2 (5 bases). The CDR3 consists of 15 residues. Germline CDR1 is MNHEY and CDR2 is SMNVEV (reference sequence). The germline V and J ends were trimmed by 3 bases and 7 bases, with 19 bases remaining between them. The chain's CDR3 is CASSLRAGPPLEQYF. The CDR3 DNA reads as TGTGCCAGCAGTTTGAGGGCAGGTCCACCCTTGGAGCAGTACTTC.

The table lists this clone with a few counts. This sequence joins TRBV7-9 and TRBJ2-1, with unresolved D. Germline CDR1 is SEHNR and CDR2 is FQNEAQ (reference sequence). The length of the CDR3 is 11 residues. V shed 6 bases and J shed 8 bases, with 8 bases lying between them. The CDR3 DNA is TGTGCCAGCAGGAAGAATCATGAGCAGTTCTTC. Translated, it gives CASRKNHEQFF.

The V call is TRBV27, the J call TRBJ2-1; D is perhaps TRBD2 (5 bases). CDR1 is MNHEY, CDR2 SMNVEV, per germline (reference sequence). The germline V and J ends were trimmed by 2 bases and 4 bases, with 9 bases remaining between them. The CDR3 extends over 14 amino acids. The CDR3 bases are TGTGCCAGCAGTTTACTAGCAGCATACAATGAGCAGTTCTTC. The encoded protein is CASSLLAAYNEQFF.

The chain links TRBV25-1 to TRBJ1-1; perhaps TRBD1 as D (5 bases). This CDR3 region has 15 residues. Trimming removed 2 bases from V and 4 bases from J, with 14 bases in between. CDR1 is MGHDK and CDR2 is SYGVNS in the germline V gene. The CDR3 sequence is CASSEGAGWPTEAFF. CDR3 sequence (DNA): TGTGCCAGCAGTGAAGGGGCGGGTTGGCCCACTGAAGCTTTCTTT.

The DNA for the CDR3 is TGTGCCTGGAGCCCAGGTGGGAGCGGGACAGATACGCAGTATTTT. Protein: CAWSPGGSGTDTQYF. The chain joins TRBV30 to TRBJ2-3; D is perhaps TRBD2 (6 bases). V was pared by 3 bases and J by 3 bases, with 16 bases between. This CDR3 comprises 15 residues. Germline assignment: CDR1 GTSNPN and CDR2 SVGIG (reference sequence).